A single T cell receptor (beta chain) is shown here with its context. The target antigen is unknown. Per-patient samples, pretreatment and on-treatment, numbered 1 to 8. Profiling relied on immunoSEQ multiplex PCR, and the TCRdb table lists in-frame clones only, not all of them. The sample carries roughly 87,000 clones, roughly 90% recorded once. This specimen comes from a study of PD-L1 blockade in urothelial cancer. On the study more broadly: Analyses used blood from 3 weeks (second dose) and 6 weeks after treatment start. A median of about 130,000 T cells was found in the blood samples.

Whole-study results and caveats: Durable-benefit patients had greater expansion of tumor-associated blood clones at 3 weeks.

Germline CDR1 is SEHNR and CDR2 is FQNEAQ (reference sequence). Trimming took 5 bases from V and 6 from J; bases not matched to a gene: 14. This CDR3 comprises 16 residues. Material: PBMCs, obtained around atezolizumab (anti-PD-L1) treatment. The sequence was obtained from a woman between 65 and 79 years old with urothelial cancer. The V call is TRBV7-9, the J call TRBJ2-7; 9 nucleotides agree with TRBD1. CDR3 in DNA: TGTGCCAGCAGCCCTGTCGGGGACAGGGACTCGGGCGAGCAGTACTTC. Its protein product is CASSPVGDRDSGEQYF.